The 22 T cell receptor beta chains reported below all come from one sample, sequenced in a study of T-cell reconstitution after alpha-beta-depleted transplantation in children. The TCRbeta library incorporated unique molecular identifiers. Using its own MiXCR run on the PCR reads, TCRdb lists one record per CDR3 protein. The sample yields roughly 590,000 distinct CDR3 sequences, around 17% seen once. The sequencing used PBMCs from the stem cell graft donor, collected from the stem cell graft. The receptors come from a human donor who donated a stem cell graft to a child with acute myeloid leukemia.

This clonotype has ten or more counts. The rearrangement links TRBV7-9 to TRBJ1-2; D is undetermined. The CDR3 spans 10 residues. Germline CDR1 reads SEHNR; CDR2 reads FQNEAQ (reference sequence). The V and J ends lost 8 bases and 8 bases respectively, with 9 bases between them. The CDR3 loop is CASFENGYTF. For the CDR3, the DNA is TGTGCCAGCTTCGAGAACGGCTACACCTTC.

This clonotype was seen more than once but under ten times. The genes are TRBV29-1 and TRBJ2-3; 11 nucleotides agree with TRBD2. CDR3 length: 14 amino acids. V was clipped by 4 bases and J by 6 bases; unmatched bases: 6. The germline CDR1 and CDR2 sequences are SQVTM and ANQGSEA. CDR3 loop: CSVVVAGGRDTQYF. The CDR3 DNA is TGCAGCGTTGTGGTAGCGGGGGGGAGGGATACGCAGTATTTT.

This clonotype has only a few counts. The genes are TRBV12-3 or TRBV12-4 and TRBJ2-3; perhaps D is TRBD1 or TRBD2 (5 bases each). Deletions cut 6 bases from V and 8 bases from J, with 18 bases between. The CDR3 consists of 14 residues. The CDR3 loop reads CASSPGTPPGTQYF. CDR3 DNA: TGTGCCAGCAGCCCCGGGACCCCCCCGGGTACGCAGTATTTT.

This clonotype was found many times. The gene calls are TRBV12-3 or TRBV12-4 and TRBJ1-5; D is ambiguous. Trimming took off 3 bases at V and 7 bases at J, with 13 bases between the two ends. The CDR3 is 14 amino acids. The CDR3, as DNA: TGTGCCAGCAGTTTCGGGCGCCTAGAACAGCCCCAGCATTTT. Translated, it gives CASSFGRLEQPQHF.

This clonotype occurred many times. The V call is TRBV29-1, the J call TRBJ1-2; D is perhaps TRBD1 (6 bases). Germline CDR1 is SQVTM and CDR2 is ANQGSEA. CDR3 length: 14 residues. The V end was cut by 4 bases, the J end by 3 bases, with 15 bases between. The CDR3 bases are TGCAGCGTTGGGGCGGGGGCTTCCGACTATGGCTACACCTTC. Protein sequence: CSVGAGASDYGYTF.

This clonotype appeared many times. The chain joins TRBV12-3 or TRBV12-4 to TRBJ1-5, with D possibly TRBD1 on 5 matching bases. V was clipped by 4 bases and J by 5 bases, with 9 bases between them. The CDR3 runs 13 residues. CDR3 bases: TGTGCCAGCAGTTCCGGACACTATCAGCCCCAGCATTTT. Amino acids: CASSSGHYQPQHF.

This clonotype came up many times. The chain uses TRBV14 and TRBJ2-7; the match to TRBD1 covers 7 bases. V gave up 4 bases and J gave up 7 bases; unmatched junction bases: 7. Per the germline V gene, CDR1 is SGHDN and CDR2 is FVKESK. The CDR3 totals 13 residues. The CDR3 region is CASSLRDSPEQYF. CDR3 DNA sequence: TGTGCCAGCAGCCTCCGGGACAGTCCAGAGCAGTACTTC.

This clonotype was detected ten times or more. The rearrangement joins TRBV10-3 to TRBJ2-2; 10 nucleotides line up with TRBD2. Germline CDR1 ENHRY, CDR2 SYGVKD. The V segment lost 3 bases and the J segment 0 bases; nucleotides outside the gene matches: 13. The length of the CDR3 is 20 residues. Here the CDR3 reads CAISEESRLAGAANTGELFF. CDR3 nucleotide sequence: TGTGCCATCAGTGAAGAGTCCCGGCTAGCGGGGGCCGCGAACACCGGGGAGCTGTTTTTT.

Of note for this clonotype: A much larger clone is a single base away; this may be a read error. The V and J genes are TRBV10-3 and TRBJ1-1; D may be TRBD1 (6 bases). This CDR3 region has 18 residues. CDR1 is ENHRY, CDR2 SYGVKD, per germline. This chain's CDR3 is CAITGVTRDTWSNAEAFF. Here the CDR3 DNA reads TGTGCCATCACTGGGGTAACCCGGGACACCTGGTCGAACGCTGAAGCTTTCTTT.

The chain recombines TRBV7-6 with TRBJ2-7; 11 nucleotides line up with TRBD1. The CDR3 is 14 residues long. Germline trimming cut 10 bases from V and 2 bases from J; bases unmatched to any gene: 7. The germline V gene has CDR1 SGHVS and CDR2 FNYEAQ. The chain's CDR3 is CATAPGQGAYEQYF. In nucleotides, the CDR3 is TGTGCCACTGCTCCGGGACAGGGGGCCTACGAGCAGTACTTC.

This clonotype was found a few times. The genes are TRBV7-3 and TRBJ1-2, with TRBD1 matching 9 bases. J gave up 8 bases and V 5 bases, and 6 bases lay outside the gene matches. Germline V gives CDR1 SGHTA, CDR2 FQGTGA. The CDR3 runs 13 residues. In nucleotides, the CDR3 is TGTGCCAGCAGCCCACGACAGGGGGGAGGCTACACCTTC. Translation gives CASSPRQGGGYTF.

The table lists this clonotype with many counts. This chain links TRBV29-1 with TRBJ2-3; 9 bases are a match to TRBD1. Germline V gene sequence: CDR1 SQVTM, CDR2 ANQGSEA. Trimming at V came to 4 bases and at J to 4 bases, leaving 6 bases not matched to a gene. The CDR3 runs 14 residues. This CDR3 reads CSVVGTGLADTQYF. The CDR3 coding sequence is TGCAGCGTTGTTGGGACAGGGTTGGCAGATACGCAGTATTTT.

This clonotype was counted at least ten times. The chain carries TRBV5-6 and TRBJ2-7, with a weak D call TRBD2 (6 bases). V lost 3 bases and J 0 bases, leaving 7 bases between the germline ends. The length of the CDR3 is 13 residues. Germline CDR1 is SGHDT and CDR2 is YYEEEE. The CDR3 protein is CASSWGDSYEQYV. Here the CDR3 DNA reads TGTGCCAGCAGCTGGGGGGACTCCTACGAGCAGTACGTC.

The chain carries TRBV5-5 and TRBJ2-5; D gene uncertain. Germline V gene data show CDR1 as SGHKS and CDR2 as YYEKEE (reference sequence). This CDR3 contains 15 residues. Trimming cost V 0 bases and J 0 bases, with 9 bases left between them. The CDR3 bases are TGTGCCAGCAGCTTGGAATTCCTCAACCAAGAGACCCAGTACTTC. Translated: CASSLEFLNQETQYF. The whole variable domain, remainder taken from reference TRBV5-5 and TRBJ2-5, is DAGVTQSPTHLIKTRGQQVTLRCSPISGHKSVSWYQQVLGQGPQFIFQYYEKEERGRGNFPDRFSARQFPNYSSELNVNALLLGDSALYLCASSLEFLNQETQYFGPGTRLLVL.

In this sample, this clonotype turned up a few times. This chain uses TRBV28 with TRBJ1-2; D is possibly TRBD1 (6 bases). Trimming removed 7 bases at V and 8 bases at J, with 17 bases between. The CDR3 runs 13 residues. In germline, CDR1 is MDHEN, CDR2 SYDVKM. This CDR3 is CASTSRPGVGYTF. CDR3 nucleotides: TGTGCCAGCACCTCCCGACCAGGGGTGGGCTACACCTTC.

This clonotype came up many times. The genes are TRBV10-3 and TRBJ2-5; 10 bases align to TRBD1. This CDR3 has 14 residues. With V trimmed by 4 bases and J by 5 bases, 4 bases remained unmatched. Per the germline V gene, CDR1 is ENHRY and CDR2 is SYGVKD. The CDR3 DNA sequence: TGTGCCATCAGTGCCGGGACAGGGGATGAGACCCAGTACTTC. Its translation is CAISAGTGDETQYF.

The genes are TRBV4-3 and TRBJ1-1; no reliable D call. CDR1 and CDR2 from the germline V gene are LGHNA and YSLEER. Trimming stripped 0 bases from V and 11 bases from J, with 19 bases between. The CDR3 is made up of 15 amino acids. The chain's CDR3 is CASSQDRVGDYRAFF. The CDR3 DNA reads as TGCGCCAGCAGCCAAGATAGGGTTGGGGATTACCGGGCTTTCTTT.

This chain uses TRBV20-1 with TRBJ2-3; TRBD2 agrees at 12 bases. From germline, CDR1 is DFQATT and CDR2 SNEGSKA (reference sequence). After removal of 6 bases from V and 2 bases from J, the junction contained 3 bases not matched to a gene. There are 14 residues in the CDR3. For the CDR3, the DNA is TGCAGTGCACTAGCGGGGGGTCCCACAGATACGCAGTATTTT. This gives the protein CSALAGGPTDTQYF.

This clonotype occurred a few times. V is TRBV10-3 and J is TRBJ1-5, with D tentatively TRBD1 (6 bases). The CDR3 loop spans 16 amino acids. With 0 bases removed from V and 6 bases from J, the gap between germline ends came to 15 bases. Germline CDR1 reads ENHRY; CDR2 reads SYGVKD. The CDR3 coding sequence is TGTGCCATCAGTGAGTCAGTTGCAGGGGAGAGTCAGCCCCAGCATTTT. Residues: CAISESVAGESQPQHF.

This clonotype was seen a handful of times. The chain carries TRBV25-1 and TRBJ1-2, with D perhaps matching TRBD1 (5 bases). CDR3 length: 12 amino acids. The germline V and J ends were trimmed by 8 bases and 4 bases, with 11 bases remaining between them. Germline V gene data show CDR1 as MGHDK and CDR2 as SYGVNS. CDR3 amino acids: CASFWGSYGYTF. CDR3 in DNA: TGTGCCAGCTTCTGGGGGAGCTATGGCTACACCTTC.

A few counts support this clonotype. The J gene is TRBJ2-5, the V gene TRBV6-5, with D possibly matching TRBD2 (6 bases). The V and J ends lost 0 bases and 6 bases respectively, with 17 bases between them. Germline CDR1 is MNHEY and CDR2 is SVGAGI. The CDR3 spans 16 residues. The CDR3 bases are TGTGCCAGCAGTTACTCGAACCTAGCGCTGGGGCAGACCCAGTACTTC. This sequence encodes CASSYSNLALGQTQYF.

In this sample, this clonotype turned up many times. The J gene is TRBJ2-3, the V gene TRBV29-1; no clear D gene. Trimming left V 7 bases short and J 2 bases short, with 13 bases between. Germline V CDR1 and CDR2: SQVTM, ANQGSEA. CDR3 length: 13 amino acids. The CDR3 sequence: CSGRSVVTDTQYF. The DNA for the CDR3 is TGCAGCGGTCGAAGCGTGGTCACAGATACGCAGTATTTT.